The 25 T cell receptor beta chains below were found in one sample sequenced in a study of CDR3 diversity in severe acne. Each CDR3 protein is one row after TCRdb ran MiXCR on the PCR reads. This sample has approximately 80,000 distinct CDR3 sequences, with around 49% found just once. Sample: blood. These receptors all stem from a male donor in good health, without acne.

In this sample, this clonotype turned up many times. The chain recombines TRBV4-1 with TRBJ1-1; unclear D gene. Germline V gives CDR1 MGHRA, CDR2 YSYEKL. The V and J ends lost 2 bases and 5 bases respectively, with 15 bases between them. The CDR3 totals 15 residues. The CDR3 DNA reads TGCGCCAGCAGCCAATCCCGGGGAGGTTGGACTGAAGCTTTCTTT. Amino acids: CASSQSRGGWTEAFF.

With regard to this clonotype: The final CDR3 position lacks the conserved phenylalanine or tryptophan, pointing to a likely read error. The limits of the CDR3 on the DNA are not certain, so only TCRdb's listed CDR3 is given. V usage is TRBV25-1 and J usage is TRBJ1-4. The germline V gene has CDR1 MGHDK and CDR2 SYGVNS. The CDR3 comprises 13 residues, both ends counted. The chain's CDR3 is CASSEYREQYFGP.

This rearrangement joins TRBV27 to TRBJ1-1; tentatively, D is TRBD1 (6 bases). Germline lookup yields CDR1 MNHEY and CDR2 SMNVEV (reference sequence). V lost 8 bases to trimming and J lost 7 bases, with 17 bases between them. This CDR3 has 13 amino acids. The CDR3 region has the DNA TGTGCCAGCGGGGGACATGGGCGACATGAAGCTTTCTTT. The encoded protein is CASGGHGRHEAFF.

The J gene is TRBJ2-7, the V gene TRBV24-1; 9 positions agree with TRBD1. Unmatched junction bases numbered 4, after V lost 2 bases and J lost 6 bases. The CDR3 is 14 amino acids. Germline CDR1 reads KGHDR; CDR2 reads SFDVKD. The CDR3 reads CATSDSDRGSEQYF. CDR3 sequence (DNA): TGTGCCACCAGTGATTCGGACAGGGGTAGCGAGCAGTACTTC.

Details on this clonotype: This could be a read error, since a much larger clone is one nucleotide away. The genes are TRBV9 and TRBJ1-2, with D possibly TRBD1 on 6 matching bases. Germline CDR1 reads SGDLS; CDR2 reads YYNGEE. The CDR3 is made up of 13 amino acids. The V gene lost 9 bases and the J gene lost 7 bases, with 19 bases spanning the gap. CDR3: CANSGTISPGYTF. Here the CDR3 DNA reads TGTGCCAACTCCGGGACAATTAGTCCTGGCTACACCTTC.

The rearrangement uses TRBV3-1 and TRBJ1-3; TRBD1 is a possible D gene (5 bases). Between the trimmed V and J ends, which lost 9 bases and 0 bases, there was a span of 15 bases. Per germline, CDR1 LGHDT and CDR2 YNNKEL (reference sequence). The CDR3 totals 15 residues. The CDR3 DNA follows: TGTGCCAGTAACCATGGGGCAGGCTCTGGAAACACCATATATTTT. It translates to CASNHGAGSGNTIYF.

J is TRBJ2-1 and V is TRBV5-1, with TRBD1 matching 9 bases. The CDR3 is 14 amino acids. The trim removed 0 bases at V and 9 bases at J, leaving 4 bases unmatched. The germline CDR1 and CDR2 sequences are SGHRS and YFSETQ. CDR3 sequence: CASSLEQGAIEQFF. CDR3 nucleotides: TGCGCCAGCAGCTTGGAACAGGGGGCAATTGAGCAGTTCTTC.

This rearrangement joins TRBV7-6 to TRBJ2-5, with TRBD2 matching over 8 bases. J gave up 5 bases and V 1 base, and 12 bases lay outside the gene matches. There are 17 residues in the CDR3. Germline CDR1 SGHVS, CDR2 FNYEAQ. The CDR3, as DNA: TGTGCCAGCAGCTTAGGTGATTCGGGGGGGAGCTGGGAGACCCAGTACTTC. Protein product: CASSLGDSGGSWETQYF. Full variable domain (outside the CDR3, taken from reference TRBV7-6 and TRBJ2-5): GAGVSQSPRYKVTKRGQDVALRCDPISGHVSLYWYRQALGQGPEFLTYFNYEAQQDKSGLPNDRFSAERPEGSISTLTIQRTEQRDSAMYRCASSLGDSGGSWETQYFGPGTRLLVL.

Comments on this clonotype: The junction and the germline gene differ at one end; a read error may be behind it. DNA of the CDR3: TGTGCCAGCAGTGAAATAGGGCGAAATCAGCCCCAGCATTTT. Residues: CASSEIGRNQPQHF. The chain employs TRBV10-3 and TRBJ1-5, with D uncertain. The CDR3 consists of 14 residues. Germline V gene data show CDR1 as ENHRY and CDR2 as SYGVKD.

The chain has TRBV11-2 and TRBJ2-7, with 9 bases aligning to TRBD1. This CDR3 has 18 amino acids. Trimming at V came to 5 bases and at J to 2 bases, leaving 16 bases not matched to a gene. Germline loops: CDR1 SGHAT, CDR2 FQNNGV. CDR3 DNA sequence: TGTGCCAGCAGCCCTAATGGGCCCACGGGACAGGGTGCCTACGAGCAGTACTTC. This gives the protein CASSPNGPTGQGAYEQYF.

This clonotype was observed at least ten times. This chain joins TRBV12-3 or TRBV12-4 and TRBJ2-5, with D uncertain. The CDR3 consists of 13 residues. V was cut by 8 bases and J by 2 bases, with 12 bases left in between. The CDR3 loop reads CASGSLKQETQYF. CDR3 DNA: TGTGCCAGCGGGTCTCTCAAGCAAGAGACCCAGTACTTC.

This chain connects TRBV29-1 to TRBJ2-5; unclear D gene. This CDR3 is 14 amino acids long. The V gene's germline CDR1 is SQVTM and CDR2 ANQGSEA. The CDR3 nucleotides read TGCAGTGCTAGATCTTTCAGCAAGCAAGAGACCCAGTACTTC. This translates into CSARSFSKQETQYF. The entire variable domain, with the rest obtained from reference TRBV29-1 and TRBJ2-5, is as follows: SAVISQKPSRDICQRGTSLTIQCQVDSQVTMMFWYRQQPGQSLTLIATANQGSEATYESGFVIDKFPISRPNLTFSTLTVSNMSPEDSSIYLCSARSFSKQETQYFGPGTRLLVL.

This clonotype has ten or more counts. The CDR3 nucleotides are TGTGCCAGCAGCGTAGAGGGCTTAGCGGGGGGTTACAATGAGCAGTTCTTC. Translated, it gives CASSVEGLAGGYNEQFF. J is TRBJ2-1 and V is TRBV9; TRBD2 matches 10 bases. This CDR3 has 17 amino acids. Germline CDR1 reads SGDLS; CDR2 reads YYNGEE. V shed 0 bases and J 4 bases; nucleotides not matched to a gene: 7. Combining the CDR3 with reference TRBV9 and TRBJ2-1 gives the whole variable domain DSGVTQTPKHLITATGQRVTLRCSPRSGDLSVYWYQQSLDQGLQFLIQYYNGEERAKGNILERFSAQQFPDLHSELNLSSLELGDSALYFCASSVEGLAGGYNEQFFGPGTRLTVL.

The chain joins TRBV29-1 to TRBJ2-5, with D maybe TRBD2 (6 bases). The CDR3 is 14 residues long. CDR1 and CDR2 from the germline V gene are SQVTM and ANQGSEA. The V gene lost 4 bases and the J gene lost 3 bases, with 15 bases spanning the gap. The CDR3 nucleotides are TGCAGCGTTGGCCCGACGGGCGGGAAAGAGACCCAGTACTTC. Translation gives CSVGPTGGKETQYF.

This clonotype occurred many times. The rearrangement joins TRBV6-6 to TRBJ1-2; a possible D gene is TRBD1 (6 bases). Germline V lookup: CDR1 MNHNY, CDR2 SVGAGI (reference sequence). The V end was cut by 5 bases, the J end by 6 bases, with 13 bases between. This CDR3 is 13 amino acids long. The CDR3 protein is CASSPTGNDGYTF. Written as DNA, the CDR3 is TGTGCCAGCAGTCCAACAGGGAACGATGGCTACACCTTC.

This clonotype was counted many times. The chain has TRBV9 and TRBJ1-2; 8 bases are a match to TRBD1. The CDR3 runs to 14 residues. Germline assignment: CDR1 SGDLS and CDR2 YYNGEE. The trim removed 3 bases at V and 5 bases at J, leaving 6 bases unmatched. The CDR3 DNA follows: TGTGCCAGCAGCGCCCAGGGGGCGGGATATGGCTACACCTTC. It codes for CASSAQGAGYGYTF. Drawing the rest from reference TRBV9 and TRBJ1-2, the complete variable domain is DSGVTQTPKHLITATGQRVTLRCSPRSGDLSVYWYQQSLDQGLQFLIQYYNGEERAKGNILERFSAQQFPDLHSELNLSSLELGDSALYFCASSAQGAGYGYTFGSGTRLTVV.

This chain links TRBV29-1 with TRBJ2-7; 7 bases line up with TRBD2. Trimming at V came to 5 bases and at J to 0 bases, leaving 1 base not matched to a gene. CDR1 SQVTM and CDR2 ANQGSEA come from the germline V gene. There are 12 residues in the CDR3. The CDR3 coding sequence is TGCAGCGTTCTAGCGGCCTCCTACGAGCAGTACTTC. Translated: CSVLAASYEQYF.

This chain connects TRBV5-1 to TRBJ1-2; D remains unclear. CDR1 and CDR2 (germline): SGHRS, YFSETQ. This CDR3 is 14 amino acids long. V was trimmed by 0 bases and J by 8 bases, leaving 14 bases between them. The CDR3 reads CASSLGNSAGGYTF. The CDR3 DNA reads TGCGCCAGCAGCTTGGGAAATTCGGCTGGAGGCTACACCTTC. The variable domain in full, completed from reference TRBV5-1 and TRBJ1-2, reads KAGVTQTPRYLIKTRGQQVTLSCSPISGHRSVSWYQQTPGQGLQFLFEYFSETQRNKGNFPGRFSGRQFSNSRSEMNVSTLELGDSALYLCASSLGNSAGGYTFGSGTRLTVV.

This clonotype was observed many times. The chain links TRBV20-1 to TRBJ1-5; unclear D gene. Trimming removed 2 bases at V and 0 bases at J, with 17 bases between. CDR1 and CDR2 from the germline V gene are DFQATT and SNEGSKA (reference sequence). The CDR3 contains 17 residues. The CDR3 DNA sequence: TGCAGTGCTAGAAATTTGATCCGGCAGGATAGCAATCAGCCCCAGCATTTT. Its protein is CSARNLIRQDSNQPQHF.

In its sample, this clonotype was seen many times. V usage is TRBV5-1 and J usage is TRBJ2-1; 14 bases agree with TRBD2. This CDR3 contains 15 residues. With 2 bases clipped from V and 7 bases from J, the junction kept 2 bases outside the gene matches. The germline V gene encodes CDR1 SGHRS and CDR2 YFSETQ. The CDR3 spells CASSLGTSGSNEQFF. CDR3 DNA: TGCGCCAGCAGCTTAGGGACTAGCGGGAGTAATGAGCAGTTCTTC. The whole variable domain, filled in from reference TRBV5-1 and TRBJ2-1, reads KAGVTQTPRYLIKTRGQQVTLSCSPISGHRSVSWYQQTPGQGLQFLFEYFSETQRNKGNFPGRFSGRQFSNSRSEMNVSTLELGDSALYLCASSLGTSGSNEQFFGPGTRLTVL.

This clonotype was found many times. This chain links TRBV7-9 with TRBJ2-7; D is perhaps TRBD1 (6 bases). The CDR3 loop spans 15 amino acids. The V gene's germline CDR1 is SEHNR and CDR2 FQNEAQ (reference sequence). V lost 1 base and J 1 base, leaving 11 bases between the germline ends. The CDR3 coding sequence is TGTGCCAGCAGCTTAGGGGGGCCGGGGTCCTACGAGCAGTACTTC. Translation gives CASSLGGPGSYEQYF.

This clonotype is labeled medium-sized. The CDR3 bases are TGTGCCAGCAGTGAAGTAGAGGGATTGTCCACAGATACGCAGTATTTT. It encodes CASSEVEGLSTDTQYF. The genes are TRBV25-1 and TRBJ2-3, with D tentatively TRBD2 (5 bases). CDR3 size: 16 residues. Trimming pared 2 bases from V and 2 bases from J, leaving 14 bases between. Germline V gene lookup returns CDR1 MGHDK and CDR2 SYGVNS. The full variable domain, with the rest looked up from reference TRBV25-1 and TRBJ2-3, is EADIYQTPRYLVIGTGKKITLECSQTMGHDKMYWYQQDPGMELHLIHYSYGVNSTEKGDLSSESTVSRIRTEHFPLTLESARPSHTSQYLCASSEVEGLSTDTQYFGPGTRLTVL.

Ten or more counts support this clonotype. The rearrangement links TRBV5-8 to TRBJ2-5; 13 bases match TRBD2. From germline, CDR1 is SGHTS and CDR2 YDEGEE. CDR3 length equals 15 residues. V was clipped by 4 bases and J by 4 bases; unmatched bases: 4. This chain's CDR3 is CASSIGLAGVETQYF. CDR3 nucleotides: TGTGCCAGCAGCATCGGACTAGCGGGAGTAGAGACCCAGTACTTC.

The chain has TRBV2 and TRBJ2-5; maybe TRBD1 (8 bases). The CDR3 is 15 amino acids. Germline V gives CDR1 SNHLY, CDR2 FYNNEI. V was trimmed by 7 bases and J by 2 bases, leaving 17 bases between them. CDR3 DNA sequence: TGTGCCAGCATAGAGGGGGGGACAGGACAAGAGACCCAGTACTTC. Protein sequence: CASIEGGTGQETQYF.

The CDR3, as DNA: TGTGCCAGCAGTGAAGGGACTAGCGGGAGACGAGCAGATACGCAGTATTTT. Translation gives CASSEGTSGRRADTQYF. The gene calls are TRBV25-1 and TRBJ2-3, with 14 positions matching TRBD2. The ends lost 2 bases at V and 4 bases at J; junction bases unmatched: 5. Germline CDR1 reads MGHDK; CDR2 reads SYGVNS. There are 17 residues in the CDR3.